The 3 T cell receptor beta chains below were found in one sample sequenced in a study of Ad26.COV2.S vaccination and SARS-CoV-2 variants. Assay used: immunoSEQ multiplex PCR; TCRdb lists only in-frame clones, some missing. The sample includes around 320,000 clones, about 82% seen only once; the top ten take 1.5% to 2%. This sample's treatment: about 20 received Ad26.COV2.S at low or high dose, single or two shots; about 5 received placebo; per-sample allocation not given. Samples were taken on day 63 after the first vaccine or placebo injection. This sample comprised peripheral blood, obtained in a trial of Ad26.COV2.S vaccine versus placebo. The receptors come from a person aged 18-60 years who received the Ad26.COV2.S COVID-19 vaccine or a placebo.

V gene TRBV5-6 combines with J gene TRBJ2-1; D unresolved. Trimming took 1 base from V and 2 from J, leaving 10 bases between them. In germline, CDR1 is SGHDT, CDR2 YYEEEE. The CDR3 is made up of 15 amino acids. CDR3 nucleotides: TGTGCCAGCAGCTTGACAACCACCCCCTACAATGAGCAGTTCTTC. The encoded protein is CASSLTTTPYNEQFF.

This clone was recorded once. CDR3 nucleotide sequence: TGTGCCTGGAGGCATACTCCCACGAATACGCAGTATTTT. This codes for CAWRHTPTNTQYF. The chain carries TRBV30 and TRBJ2-3; D ambiguous. Between the trimmed V and J ends, which lost 3 bases and 7 bases, there was a span of 14 bases. The germline V gene has CDR1 GTSNPN and CDR2 SVGIG (reference sequence). The CDR3 is made up of 13 amino acids.

V gene TRBV7-9 combines with J gene TRBJ2-2; D uncertain. The CDR3 spans 13 residues. The germline V gene encodes CDR1 SEHNR and CDR2 FQNEAQ (reference sequence). V was clipped by 3 bases and J by 7 bases, with 9 bases between them. The CDR3: CASSFFQNGELFF. The CDR3 DNA is TGTGCCAGCAGCTTTTTTCAAAACGGGGAGCTGTTTTTT.